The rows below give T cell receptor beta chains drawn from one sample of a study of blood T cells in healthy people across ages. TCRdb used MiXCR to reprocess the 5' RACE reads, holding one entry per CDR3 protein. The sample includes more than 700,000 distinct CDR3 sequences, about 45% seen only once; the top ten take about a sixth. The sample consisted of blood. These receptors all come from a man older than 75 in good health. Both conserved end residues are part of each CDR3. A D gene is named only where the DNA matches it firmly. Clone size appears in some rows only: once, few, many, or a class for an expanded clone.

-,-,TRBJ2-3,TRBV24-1,TGTGCCACCGCGGACTCTGGCGATACGCAGTATTTT,CATADSGDTQYF
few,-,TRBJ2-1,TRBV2,TGTGCCAGTGGAGACCGTGAGCAGTTCTTC,CASGDREQFF
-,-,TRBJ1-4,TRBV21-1,TGTGCCAGCAGCAAACGGGGAAGGGTAAATGAAAAACTGTTTTTT,CASSKRGRVNEKLFF
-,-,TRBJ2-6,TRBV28,TGTGCCAGCAGTTTTTTGGGGGCCCCTGGGGCCAACGTCCTGACTTTC,CASSFLGAPGANVLTF
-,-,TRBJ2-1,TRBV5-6,TGTGCCAGCAGCTTGGGTGCGGACGGCTCCTACAATGAGCAGTTCTTC,CASSLGADGSYNEQFF
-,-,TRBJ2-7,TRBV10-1,TGCGCCAGCAGTGCGTCCAGGGGAGGTGAGCAGTACTTC,CASSASRGGEQYF
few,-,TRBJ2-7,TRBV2,TGTGCCAGCAGCCTTAGGGGCGCTACTTTAGAGCAGTACTTC,CASSLRGATLEQYF
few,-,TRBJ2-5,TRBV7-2,TGTGCCAGCAGCTACGGAGGGAGGGAGACCCAGTACTTC,CASSYGGRETQYF
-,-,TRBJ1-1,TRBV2,TGTGCCAGCAAGTGGGGGGAGATGGACACTGAAGCTTTCTTT,CASKWGEMDTEAFF
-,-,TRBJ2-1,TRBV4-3,TGCGCCAGCAGCCAAGAAGCCAGGCCCTTGACCTACAATGAGCAGTTCTTC,CASSQEARPLTYNEQFF
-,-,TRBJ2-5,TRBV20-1,TGCAGTGCTCGGACACAGGGTCGTTCGGAGACCCAGTACTTC,CSARTQGRSETQYF
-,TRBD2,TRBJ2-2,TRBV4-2,TGTGCCAGCAGCCCTAGCGGGAGAGAGGTCGGGGAGCTGTTTTTT,CASSPSGREVGELFF
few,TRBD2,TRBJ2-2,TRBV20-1,TGCAGTGCTAGAGGTTTGACTAGCGGGAGGGACACCGGGGAGCTGTTTTTT,CSARGLTSGRDTGELFF
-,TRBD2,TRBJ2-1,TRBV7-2,TGTGCCAGCAGCTTAGAAACTAGCGGGGGCAATGAGCAGTTCTTC,CASSLETSGGNEQFF
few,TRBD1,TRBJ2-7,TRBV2,TGTGCCAGCATTCGACAGGGCCCTGAGCAGTACTTC,CASIRQGPEQYF
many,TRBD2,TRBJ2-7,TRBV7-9,TGTGCCAGCAGCTGGGGCGCGGGAGAGCTCTACGAGCAGTACTTC,CASSWGAGELYEQYF
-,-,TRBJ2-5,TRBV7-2,TGTGCCAGCAGCCCGAACTTGGGGAACCAAGAGACCCAGTACTTC,CASSPNLGNQETQYF
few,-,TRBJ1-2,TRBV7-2,TGTGCCAGCAGCCAATCTTCGGTGACCACCAACTATGGCTACACCTTC,CASSQSSVTTNYGYTF
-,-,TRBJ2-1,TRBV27,TGTGCCAGCAGTTTCCGACAGACCTACAATGAGCAGTTCTTC,CASSFRQTYNEQFF
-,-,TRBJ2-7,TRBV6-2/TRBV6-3,TGTGCCAGCAGTTACTCGAGCGAAAGCTCCTACAATGAGCAGTACTTC,CASSYSSESSYNEQYF
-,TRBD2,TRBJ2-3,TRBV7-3,TGTGCCAGCAGCCCCCGGGTAGCGGGAGCTGCAGATACGCAGTATTTT,CASSPRVAGAADTQYF
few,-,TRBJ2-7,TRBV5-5,TGTGCCAGCAGCTTTTCTAGGGCTGCCTACGAGCAGTACTTC,CASSFSRAAYEQYF
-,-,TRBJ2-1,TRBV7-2,TGTGCCAGCAGCTTAGGGCAGCGCGGGCCCTTGGTGGAGCAGTTCTTC,CASSLGQRGPLVEQFF
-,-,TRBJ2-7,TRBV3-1,TGTGCCAGCAGCCCCGAGTCAGACTACGAGCAGTACTTC,CASSPESDYEQYF
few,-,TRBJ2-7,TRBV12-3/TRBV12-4,TGTGCCAGCAGTCCAACTAGCATCGAGCAGTACTTC,CASSPTSIEQYF
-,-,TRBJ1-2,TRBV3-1,TGTGCCAGCAGCCAAGAGGGACTCCCCTGGTATGGCTACACCTTC,CASSQEGLPWYGYTF
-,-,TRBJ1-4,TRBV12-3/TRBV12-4,TGTGCCAGCAGAACAAGGGGGGCCAGTGAAAAACTGTTTTTT,CASRTRGASEKLFF
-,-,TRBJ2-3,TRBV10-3,TGTGCCATCAGTGAGTCGCAGGGTAGCACAGATACGCAGTATTTT,CAISESQGSTDTQYF
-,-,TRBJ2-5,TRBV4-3,TGCGCCAGCAGCCAACACGGGATAAATGAGCAGTACTTC,CASSQHGINEQYF
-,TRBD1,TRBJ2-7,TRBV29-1,TGCAGCGCCTCCGGGACAGGGGCCTACGGGCAGTACTTC,CSASGTGAYGQYF
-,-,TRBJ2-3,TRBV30,TGTGCCTGGAGTGTCTGGAGCACAGATACGCAGTATTTT,CAWSVWSTDTQYF
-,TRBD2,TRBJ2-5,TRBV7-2,TGTGCCAGCAGCCGACTAGCGGGAGTGGGGGAGCAGTACTTC,CASSRLAGVGEQYF
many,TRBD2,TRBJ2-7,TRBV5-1,TGCGCCAGCAGCACCACTCCCGGGACTAGTCCTTACGAGCAGTACTTC,CASSTTPGTSPYEQYF
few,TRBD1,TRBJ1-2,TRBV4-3,TGCGCCAGCAGCCAAACCGTAGCGGGACAGGGGTTATATGGCTACACCTTC,CASSQTVAGQGLYGYTF
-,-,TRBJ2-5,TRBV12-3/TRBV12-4,TGTGCCAGCAGTTTAGAGTTGCTAGCAGATAACCAAGAGACCCAGTACTTC,CASSLELLADNQETQYF
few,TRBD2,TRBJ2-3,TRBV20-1,TGCAGTGCCGGTAGGCCTAGCGGGAGCGGGACAGATACGCAGTATTTT,CSAGRPSGSGTDTQYF
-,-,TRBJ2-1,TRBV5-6,TGTGCCAGCAGCCCAGGGGCACAGACGGATTACAATGAGCAGTTCTTC,CASSPGAQTDYNEQFF
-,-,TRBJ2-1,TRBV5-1,TGCGCCGGCAGCTTGGACTTCTACGAGCAGTTCTTC,CAGSLDFYEQFF
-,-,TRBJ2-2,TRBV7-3,TGTGCCAGCAGCTTATTCCCCAGGGTGGACACCGGGGAGCTGTTTTTT,CASSLFPRVDTGELFF
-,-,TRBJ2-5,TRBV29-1,TGCAGCGTTGATCAGGCAGTTCAAGCGACCCAGTACTTC,CSVDQAVQATQYF
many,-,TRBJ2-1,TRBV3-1,TGTGCCAGCAGAAACCGGGGCAACAATGAGCAGTTCTTC,CASRNRGNNEQFF